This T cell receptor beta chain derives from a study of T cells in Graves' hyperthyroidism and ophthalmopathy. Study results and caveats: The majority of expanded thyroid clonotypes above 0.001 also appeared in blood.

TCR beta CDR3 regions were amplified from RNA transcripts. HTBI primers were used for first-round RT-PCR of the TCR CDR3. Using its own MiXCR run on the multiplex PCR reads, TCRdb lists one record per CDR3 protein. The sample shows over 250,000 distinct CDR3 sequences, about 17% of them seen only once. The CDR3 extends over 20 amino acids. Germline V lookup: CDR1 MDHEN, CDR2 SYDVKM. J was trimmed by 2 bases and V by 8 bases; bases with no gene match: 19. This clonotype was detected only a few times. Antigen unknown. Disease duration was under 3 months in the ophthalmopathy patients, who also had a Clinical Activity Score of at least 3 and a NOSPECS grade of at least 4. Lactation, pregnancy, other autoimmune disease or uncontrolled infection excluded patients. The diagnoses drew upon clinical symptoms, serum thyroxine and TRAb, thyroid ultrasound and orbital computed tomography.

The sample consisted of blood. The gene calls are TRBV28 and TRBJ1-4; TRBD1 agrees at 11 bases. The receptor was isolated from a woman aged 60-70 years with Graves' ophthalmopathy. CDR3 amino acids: CASPPVGDRGKLPTNEKLFF. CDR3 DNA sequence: TGTGCCAGCCCCCCTGTGGGGGACAGGGGGAAACTACCGACTAATGAAAAACTGTTTTTT.